Listed here is a single T cell receptor (beta chain). Its antigen is not identified. Generated by immunoSEQ multiplex PCR, the TCRdb table keeps only in-frame clones and is missing some. The sample yields 130,000 or so clones, 92% seen once. This sample was taken from a study of T cell responses to AZD1222 COVID-19 vaccine. On the study more broadly: Some second doses came at about 4 weeks and others at about 12 weeks; these were pooled. Overall study findings and caveats: Elevations in Spike-specific TCR breadth and depth followed administration of two AZD1222 doses.

The V gene's germline CDR1 is SGDLS and CDR2 YYNGEE. This CDR3 has 15 residues. Trimming cost V 6 bases and J 0 bases; bases outside gene matches: 3. The specimen comprised peripheral blood, sampled on day 0 of AZD1222 vaccination. This chain joins TRBV9 and TRBJ2-2; 9 nucleotides agree with TRBD1. The TCR was taken from an adult in good health. The CDR3 bases are TGTGCCAGCAATACAGGGGGCGCGAACACCGGGGAGCTGTTTTTT. Translated, it gives CASNTGGANTGELFF.